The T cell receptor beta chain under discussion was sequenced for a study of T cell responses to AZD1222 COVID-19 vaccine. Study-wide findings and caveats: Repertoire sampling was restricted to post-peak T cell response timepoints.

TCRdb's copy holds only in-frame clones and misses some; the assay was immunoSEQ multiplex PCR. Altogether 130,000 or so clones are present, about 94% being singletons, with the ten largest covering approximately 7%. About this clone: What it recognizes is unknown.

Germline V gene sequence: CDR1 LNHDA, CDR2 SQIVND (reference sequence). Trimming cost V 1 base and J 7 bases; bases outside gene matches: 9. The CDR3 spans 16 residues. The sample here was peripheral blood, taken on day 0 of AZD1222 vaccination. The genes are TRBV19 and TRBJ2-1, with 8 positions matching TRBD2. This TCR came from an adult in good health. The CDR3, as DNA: TGTGCCAGTAGTATAGTGGGTAGCGGGAACCAGAATGAGCAGTTCTTC. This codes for CASSIVGSGNQNEQFF.